This TCR beta chain was identified in a study of T cell changes during pregnancy in multiple sclerosis. This clone was seen just once. Sequenced by immunoSEQ multiplex PCR; TCRdb stores in-frame clones only, minus some. The repertoire holds approximately 31,000 clones, 85% to 95% seen once, with roughly 0.45% in the top ten. The CDR3 consists of 13 residues. The germline V gene encodes CDR1 LNHDA and CDR2 SQIVND (reference sequence). V shed 9 bases and J 7 bases; nucleotides not matched to a gene: 6. The source was CD4+ T cells from peripheral blood mononuclear cells, collected in the second trimester of pregnancy. J is TRBJ1-5 and V is TRBV19; 10 nucleotides line up with TRBD1. The clonotype originates from a female donor with multiple sclerosis, enrolled in a pregnancy study. The CDR3 here is CASNDRGLQPQHF. The CDR3 DNA follows: TGTGCCAGCAATGACAGGGGGCTACAGCCCCAGCATTTT.